The present TCR beta chain was sequenced within a study of regulatory T cells in long-lasting Graves disease. This clonotype occurred many times. Between the trimmed V and J ends, which lost 0 bases and 0 bases, there was a span of 16 bases. This CDR3 is built from 17 residues. Germline CDR1 is DFQATT and CDR2 is SNEGSKA (reference sequence). Regarding time point: newly diagnosed GD, antithyroid drugs for less than 3 months. PBMCs were the source of the RNA used for TCR sequencing. Guidelines of the American Thyroid Association were used to diagnose Graves' disease. Patients came through an endocrinology department, and that department was in Xi'an, China. Combining iRepertoire HTBI primers with Arm-PCR of CDR3 regions, the authors built TCR beta libraries. From the multiplex PCR reads, TCRdb called clonotypes with MiXCR, one entry per CDR3 protein. The sample includes about 330,000 distinct CDR3 sequences, 15% to 20% of them seen just once.

The data also belong to a second study, concerning T cells in Graves' hyperthyroidism and ophthalmopathy. That source adds: Based on clinical symptoms, serum thyroxine and TRAb, thyroid ultrasound and orbital computed tomography, diagnoses were reached. First-round RT-PCR of the TCR CDR3 relied on the HTBI primer set.

The sequenced sample was peripheral blood mononuclear cells (PBMCs), obtained at new diagnosis, from a patient treated with antithyroid drugs. The chain carries TRBV20-1 and TRBJ2-3; possible D gene TRBD2, 5 bases. The TCR comes from a woman between 18 and 29 years old with Graves disease. CDR3 amino acids: CSARDMRERSSTDTQYF. In nucleotides, the CDR3 is TGCAGTGCTAGAGATATGAGGGAACGATCTAGCACAGATACGCAGTATTTT.